These T cell receptor beta chains were read from a single sample in a study of cytomegalovirus exposure and HLA in healthy donors. Method: immunoSEQ multiplex PCR; TCRdb's copy keeps in-frame clones and lacks some. The profile shows 120,000 or so clones, roughly 87% of them singletons. The sequencing sample was made of PBMCs. The receptors shown here come from a woman under 30 in good health and CMV-seronegative. The CDR3 runs from the conserved cysteine through the conserved F or W. A D gene is named only where the DNA matches it firmly. Clone sizes are given selectively: once, few, many, or a class where the clone is expanded.

>once|TRBV5-1|TRBJ2-1|TRBD1
TGCGCCAGCAGCTTGGCCGACTATGGGACAGGGCGTTCCTACAATGAGCAGTTCTTC
CASSLADYGTGRSYNEQFF
>-|TRBV4-1|TRBJ2-7|-
TGCGCCAGCAGCCAATTTACAGGCTACGAGCAGTACTTC
CASSQFTGYEQYF
>-|TRBV25-1|TRBJ1-2|TRBD1
TGTGCCAGCAGTTCCCCGGAGGGGGCAAGGCCAGGGGGCTACACCTTC
CASSSPEGARPGGYTF
>-|TRBV2|TRBJ2-2|TRBD2
TGTGCCAGCATTCCTTCGGGACTAGTCACCGGGGAGCTGTTTTTT
CASIPSGLVTGELFF
>-|TRBV27|TRBJ2-1|TRBD2
TGTGCCAGTACTACCGGACTAGATGCCTACAATGAGCAGTTCTTC
CASTTGLDAYNEQFF
>-|TRBV27|TRBJ2-3|-
TGTGCCAGCAGTGGCTTCTCTCGCACGGATACGCAGTATTTT
CASSGFSRTDTQYF
>-|TRBV9|TRBJ1-2|-
TGTGCCAGCAGCGTACTACATGGGTTTTCAGGTGGCTACACCTTC
CASSVLHGFSGGYTF
>-|TRBV19|TRBJ2-7|TRBD1
TGTGCCACCTCCGGGACAGCGATTTCCTACGAGCAGTACTTC
CATSGTAISYEQYF
>-|TRBV10-3|TRBJ1-1|TRBD1
TGTGCCATCAGCCAAGGACAGGGGAACACTGAAGCTTTCTTT
CAISQGQGNTEAFF
>-|TRBV30|TRBJ1-6|-
TGTGCCTGGACCGGAGGTTCTCATTCACCCCTCCACTTT
CAWTGGSHSPLHF
>-|TRBV5-1|TRBJ2-3|TRBD1
TGCGCCAGCAGCCTTATTCAGGGGGCTCCAGATACGCAGTATTTT
CASSLIQGAPDTQYF
>-|TRBV4-1|TRBJ2-2|TRBD1
TGCGCCAGCAGCCCAGGACAGGGGCCCCACGGGGAGCTGTTTTTT
CASSPGQGPHGELFF
>-|TRBV12-5|TRBJ2-2|-
TGTGCTAGTGTAGACAGGATGCCCGGGGAGCTGTTTTTT
CASVDRMPGELFF